This TCR beta chain was sequenced for a study of CD8+CD57+ T cells in acquired aplastic anemia. Study-level findings and limits: In CD8+ cells, Simpson's diversity showed no significant difference between patients and controls. The number of CD8+ CDR3 sequences shared by patients and controls was 25 to 35.

The TCR beta profiling, which covered VDJ combination and CDR3 sequence, was carried out using genomic DNA as the template. TCRdb called the reads again in MiXCR, with one record for every CDR3 protein. The data contain around 200,000 distinct CDR3 sequences, roughly half of them singletons. Comments on this clonotype: The antigen remains unidentified.

The CDR3 has 13 amino acids. Germline trimming cut 11 bases from V and 3 bases from J; bases unmatched to any gene: 5. Germline CDR1 is ENHRY and CDR2 is SYGVKD. Those patients picked for sequencing had displayed CD8+CD57+ cell expansion on flow cytometry. The rearrangement uses TRBV10-3 and TRBJ1-2; TRBD1 matches at 11 bases. This clonotype was obtained from a human donor with aplastic anemia. The sample consisted of sorted CD4+, CD8+, or CD8+CD57+ T cells (not recorded which) from PBMCs. Here the CDR3 reads CAVGTGGHYGYTF. CDR3 coding DNA: TGTGCCGTAGGGACAGGGGGTCACTATGGCTACACCTTC.